The 30 T cell receptor beta chains below were found in one sample sequenced in a study of cytomegalovirus exposure and HLA in healthy donors. This PCR relied on a set of 60 Vbeta primers and 13 Jbeta primers. The data were produced by immunoSEQ multiplex PCR, yet TCRdb's version contains in-frame clones alone and is incomplete. Its clone listing holds tens of thousands of clones. Sequenced: PBMCs. The receptor source for this set is a man between 18 and 29 years old in good health and CMV-seropositive.

The J gene is TRBJ2-5, the V gene TRBV5-1; tentatively, D is TRBD1 (6 bases). V was cut by 0 bases and J by 5 bases, with 11 bases left in between. The CDR3 totals 14 residues. Germline lookup yields CDR1 SGHRS and CDR2 YFSETQ. CDR3 nucleotides: TGCGCCAGCAGCTTGGGAGGGGGAGTGGAGACCCAGTACTTC. This sequence encodes CASSLGGGVETQYF.

The chain combines TRBV13 with TRBJ2-2, with D uncertain. V lost 4 bases to trimming and J lost 4 bases, with 19 bases between them. This CDR3 is built from 17 residues. CDR1 is PRHDT and CDR2 is FYEKMQ in the germline V gene (reference sequence). CDR3 region: CASSSRLGRSATGELFF. The CDR3 DNA reads as TGTGCCAGCAGCTCCCGGTTGGGCAGATCGGCCACCGGGGAGCTGTTTTTT.

The gene calls are TRBV28 and TRBJ2-7; 7 nucleotides match TRBD1. This CDR3 is built from 12 residues. V was pared by 7 bases and J by 7 bases, with 7 bases of the junction left unmatched. Per germline, CDR1 MDHEN and CDR2 SYDVKM. CDR3 loop: CASTQTGKEQYF. DNA of the CDR3: TGTGCCAGCACCCAGACAGGGAAGGAGCAGTACTTC.

The chain recombines TRBV6-1 with TRBJ2-1; possible D gene TRBD1, 5 bases. V lost 6 bases and J lost 5, with 17 bases in between. The germline CDR1 and CDR2 sequences are MNHNS and SASEGT. There are 15 residues in the CDR3. The CDR3 sequence: CASRQTQGIDNEQFF. The DNA of the CDR3 is TGTGCCAGCAGACAGACTCAGGGAATCGACAATGAGCAGTTCTTC.

The chain combines TRBV6-6 with TRBJ2-7; D possibly corresponds to TRBD1 (6 bases). This CDR3 has 12 amino acids. CDR1 and CDR2 from the germline V gene are MNHNY and SVGAGI (reference sequence). Trimming stripped 5 bases from V and 3 bases from J, with 8 bases between. In nucleotides, the CDR3 is TGTGCCAGCAGTACGGACAGCTACGAGCAGTACTTC. It translates to CASSTDSYEQYF.

The rearrangement uses TRBV7-9 and TRBJ2-5; 8 bases are shared with TRBD2. CDR1 and CDR2 (germline): SEHNR, FQNEAQ (reference sequence). The CDR3 runs to 14 residues. V was pared by 7 bases and J by 7 bases, with 11 bases of the junction left unmatched. The CDR3 bases are TGTGCCAGCACCCCGATTGTGGCGGGGGGGACCCAGTACTTC. This encodes CASTPIVAGGTQYF.

The chain recombines TRBV14 with TRBJ1-1; D perhaps matches TRBD1 (5 bases). The CDR3 is made up of 16 amino acids. The V gene's germline CDR1 is SGHDN and CDR2 FVKESK. Trimming pared 4 bases from V and 3 bases from J, leaving 18 bases between. The CDR3 DNA reads as TGTGCCAGCAGCCCCCGGGACGGCGGGGGGGACACTGAAGCTTTCTTT. Protein sequence: CASSPRDGGGDTEAFF.

V is TRBV2 and J is TRBJ2-5; 9 bases are a match to TRBD1. Germline CDR1 and CDR2: SNHLY and FYNNEI. V lost 7 bases and J lost 5; bases outside the gene matches: 5. This CDR3 region has 13 residues. Here the CDR3 reads CASNRGRTETQYF. The CDR3 DNA sequence: TGTGCCAGCAACAGGGGGCGCACCGAGACCCAGTACTTC.

The chain joins TRBV28 to TRBJ2-3, with TRBD2 matching over 7 bases. CDR3 length: 17 residues. After removal of 3 bases from V and 6 bases from J, the junction contained 15 bases not matched to a gene. Per germline, CDR1 MDHEN and CDR2 SYDVKM. The CDR3 nucleotides are TGTGCCAGCAGTTTCCCATTGTTAGCGGGCGGAGCGGATACGCAGTATTTT. This translates into CASSFPLLAGGADTQYF.

This sequence joins TRBV5-4 and TRBJ1-4; TRBD1 matches at 9 bases. The CDR3 covers 15 residues. The V and J ends lost 4 bases and 0 bases, in that order; junction bases with no gene match: 1. CDR1 and CDR2 (germline): SGHNT, YYREEE (reference sequence). In DNA form, the CDR3 reads TGTGCCAGCAGCAGGGACAGGGCAACTAATGAAAAACTGTTTTTT. This encodes CASSRDRATNEKLFF.

The V and J genes are TRBV7-9 and TRBJ2-7; 10 bases align to TRBD1. The germline V gene has CDR1 SEHNR and CDR2 FQNEAQ (reference sequence). The V and J ends lost 2 bases and 2 bases, in that order; junction bases with no gene match: 12. The CDR3 is 18 amino acids. CDR3 nucleotide sequence: TGTGCCAGCAGCTTAATAGATCGCGGGACAGGGGCGCCCTACGAGCAGTACTTC. Translation gives CASSLIDRGTGAPYEQYF.

The J gene is TRBJ2-5, the V gene TRBV2; the match to TRBD1 covers 8 bases. This CDR3 is 15 amino acids long. J lost 2 bases, V lost 4 bases, and 6 bases had no gene match. Germline CDR1 SNHLY, CDR2 FYNNEI. The CDR3 sequence is CASSALRGHQETQYF. In nucleotides, the CDR3 is TGTGCCAGCAGTGCCCTCAGGGGGCATCAAGAGACCCAGTACTTC.

The chain combines TRBV28 with TRBJ2-7; 9 bases are shared with TRBD2. This CDR3 is 15 amino acids long. Germline V gene sequence: CDR1 MDHEN, CDR2 SYDVKM. With 4 bases clipped from V and 4 bases from J, the junction kept 8 bases outside the gene matches. CDR3 region: CASSSVTSGEYEQYF. The CDR3 DNA is TGTGCCAGCAGTTCCGTGACTAGCGGAGAATACGAGCAGTACTTC.

The chain joins TRBV15 to TRBJ2-5, with D tentatively TRBD2 (6 bases). CDR1 is LNHNV, CDR2 YYDKDF, per germline (reference sequence). V lost 0 bases and J lost 7, with 15 bases in between. The CDR3 runs 15 residues. Here the CDR3 reads CATSRDLSLRGTQYF. CDR3 nucleotide sequence: TGTGCCACCAGCAGAGACCTTTCGCTGCGGGGGACCCAGTACTTC.

V gene TRBV13 combines with J gene TRBJ2-1; tentative D call: TRBD2 (6 bases). Trimming took 11 bases from V and 4 from J, leaving 18 bases between them. Germline-derived CDR1 and CDR2 are PRHDT and FYEKMQ (reference sequence). The CDR3 consists of 14 residues. The CDR3 DNA reads as TGTGCCTCCAGAGTTGCGGGACGGTACAATGAGCAGTTCTTC. Translating gives CASRVAGRYNEQFF.

The J gene is TRBJ1-1, the V gene TRBV27, with a possible D match to TRBD1 (5 bases). The germline gives CDR1 MNHEY, CDR2 SMNVEV (reference sequence). Trimming took off 3 bases at V and 6 bases at J, with 14 bases between the two ends. This CDR3 is 14 amino acids long. As DNA, the CDR3 is TGTGCCAGCAGTTTGGAAAGGGGCGGGGCTGAAGCTTTCTTT. This translates into CASSLERGGAEAFF.

The chain uses TRBV4-1 and TRBJ2-5; 11 bases match TRBD2. This CDR3 region has 16 residues. Germline V gene data show CDR1 as MGHRA and CDR2 as YSYEKL. V shed 1 base and J 5 bases; nucleotides not matched to a gene: 6. CDR3 sequence: CASSQVLAGGLETQYF. The CDR3 DNA follows: TGCGCCAGCAGCCAAGTTCTAGCGGGGGGCCTGGAGACCCAGTACTTC.

The chain employs TRBV27 and TRBJ1-2; D is unclear. CDR1 and CDR2 from the germline V gene are MNHEY and SMNVEV (reference sequence). The V and J ends lost 5 bases and 9 bases respectively, with 19 bases between them. The CDR3 length is 14 residues. Written as DNA, the CDR3 is TGTGCCAGCAGTCCCCGCGGACCGGGAGGGAGCTACACCTTC. Its protein is CASSPRGPGGSYTF.

The chain joins TRBV4-1 to TRBJ1-1, with D possibly TRBD1 on 5 matching bases. This CDR3 contains 15 residues. The germline V gene encodes CDR1 MGHRA and CDR2 YSYEKL. V was shortened by 4 bases and J by 0 bases, with 12 bases between the two germline ends. DNA of the CDR3: TGCGCCAGCAGCCCTAGGACAACGATGAACACTGAAGCTTTCTTT. It encodes CASSPRTTMNTEAFF.

The chain carries TRBV5-6 and TRBJ1-1; D may be TRBD1 (5 bases). V lost 0 bases and J 3 bases, leaving 12 bases between the germline ends. This CDR3 has 15 amino acids. Germline values: CDR1 SGHDT, CDR2 YYEEEE. The CDR3 reads CASSLATRGDTEAFF. CDR3 DNA sequence: TGTGCCAGCAGCTTGGCAACCCGGGGGGACACTGAAGCTTTCTTT.

V is TRBV6-1 and J is TRBJ2-7; 10 positions match TRBD1. From germline, CDR1 is MNHNS and CDR2 SASEGT. The CDR3 consists of 15 residues. The V segment lost 8 bases and the J segment 3 bases; nucleotides outside the gene matches: 10. The CDR3 spells CASHLMTGGDYEQYF. CDR3 nucleotide sequence: TGTGCCAGCCATCTGATGACAGGGGGCGACTACGAGCAGTACTTC.

This chain joins TRBV5-1 and TRBJ2-1; D not resolved. With 0 bases removed from V and 8 bases from J, the gap between germline ends came to 9 bases. The CDR3 spans 13 residues. The germline gives CDR1 SGHRS, CDR2 YFSETQ. CDR3 nucleotide sequence: TGCGCCAGCAGCTTGGGAGCCCGGGATGAGCAGTTCTTC. This encodes CASSLGARDEQFF. The whole variable domain, filled in from reference TRBV5-1 and TRBJ2-1, reads KAGVTQTPRYLIKTRGQQVTLSCSPISGHRSVSWYQQTPGQGLQFLFEYFSETQRNKGNFPGRFSGRQFSNSRSEMNVSTLELGDSALYLCASSLGARDEQFFGPGTRLTVL.

The rearrangement uses TRBV19 and TRBJ1-1; no clear D. Looked up from germline, CDR1 is LNHDA and CDR2 is SQIVND (reference sequence). This CDR3 comprises 14 residues. V shed 6 bases and J shed 5 bases, with 16 bases lying between them. This chain's CDR3 is CASRTVAGRTEAFF. The CDR3 DNA follows: TGTGCCAGTAGGACCGTCGCGGGTAGGACTGAAGCTTTCTTT.

The chain is built from TRBV28 and TRBJ2-7, with D perhaps matching TRBD2 (5 bases). CDR1 and CDR2 from the germline V gene are MDHEN and SYDVKM. V was pared by 5 bases and J by 2 bases, with 13 bases between. The CDR3 has 14 amino acids. The CDR3 DNA sequence: TGTGCCAGCAGTCCCCCCCACGGGACCTACGAGCAGTACTTC. Amino acid sequence: CASSPPHGTYEQYF. Variable domain in full (rest from reference TRBV28 and TRBJ2-7): DVKVTQSSRYLVKRTGEKVFLECVQDMDHENMFWYRQDPGLGLRLIYFSYDVKMKEKGDIPEGYSVSREKKERFSLILESASTNQTSMYLCASSPPHGTYEQYFGPGTRLTVT.

In nucleotides, the CDR3 is TGCGCCACGTACAGGGAGAACACCGGGGAGCTGTTTTTT. The encoded protein is CATYRENTGELFF. The rearrangement links TRBV4-1 to TRBJ2-2; tentatively, D is TRBD1 (6 bases). In germline, CDR1 is MGHRA, CDR2 YSYEKL. Trimming left V 10 bases short and J 1 base short, with 10 bases between. The CDR3 runs to 13 residues.

Details on this clone: One end of the junction varies from germline; a read error may be responsible. The chain couples TRBV10-3 to TRBJ2-7; a weak D match, TRBD2 (8 bases). The V gene's germline CDR1 is ENHRY and CDR2 SYGVKD. This CDR3 spans 13 amino acids. The CDR3 loop reads CALRGSGGDEQYF. The CDR3 region has the DNA TGTGCCCTCAGGGGGAGCGGGGGAGACGAGCAGTACTTC.

The chain is built from TRBV4-1 and TRBJ1-5; D is perhaps TRBD1 (5 bases). V was clipped by 1 base and J by 4 bases, with 11 bases between them. Germline loops: CDR1 MGHRA, CDR2 YSYEKL. This CDR3 has 15 residues. As DNA, the CDR3 is TGCGCCAGCAGCCAAGTGGTACAGGTAAATCAGCCCCAGCATTTT. Residues: CASSQVVQVNQPQHF.

The chain carries TRBV5-4 and TRBJ2-5, with 8 bases that match TRBD1. J was trimmed by 4 bases and V by 0 bases; bases with no gene match: 2. The CDR3 contains 14 residues. Germline CDR1 is SGHNT and CDR2 is YYREEE (reference sequence). The CDR3 here is CASSLGQGRETQYF. CDR3 DNA: TGTGCCAGCAGCTTGGGACAGGGGAGAGAGACCCAGTACTTC.

The chain links TRBV6-5 to TRBJ2-3; 7 bases line up with TRBD1. Germline trimming cut 0 bases from V and 1 base from J; bases unmatched to any gene: 4. Germline V CDR1 and CDR2: MNHEY, SVGAGI. The CDR3 spans 16 residues. The CDR3 DNA sequence: TGTGCCAGCAGTTACTCGAGAAGGGGGCGCACAGATACGCAGTATTTT. This codes for CASSYSRRGRTDTQYF.

CDR3 sequence: CASQAGSTYNEQFF. The CDR3 DNA is TGTGCCAGCCAAGCGGGATCTACCTACAATGAGCAGTTCTTC. J is TRBJ2-1 and V is TRBV19, with TRBD2 matching over 7 bases. V gave up 9 bases and J gave up 2 bases; unmatched junction bases: 7. The CDR3 is 14 amino acids. CDR1 is LNHDA, CDR2 SQIVND, per germline (reference sequence).